Reported below is one T cell receptor beta chain. Its specificity is unknown. Profiled with immunoSEQ multiplex PCR; TCRdb holds only in-frame clones, not every one. The sample holds some 2,000,000 clones, 85% to 95% seen once. The data stem from a study of shared clonotypes between healthy human individuals. As for the study in general: A donor's plate count was three for CD4 naive and three for CD4 memory; CD8 naive had two and CD8 memory one. Whole-study findings and limits: Large sequencing depth failed to make sorted-subset sequencing complete, rarefaction showed.

The clonotype was recovered from a man aged 18 to 29 in good health. The sample consisted of naive CD4+ T cells sorted from blood. Stated subset: CD45RA+ positively selected.

The CDR3: CASSLEVFSSYNEQFF. The CDR3 coding sequence is TGTGCCAGCAGCTTAGAGGTGTTTAGCTCCTACAATGAGCAGTTCTTC. The chain uses TRBV7-2 and TRBJ2-1; no definite D call. The CDR3 length is 16 residues. CDR1 is SGHTA, CDR2 FQGNSA, per germline. V dropped 1 base and J dropped 0 bases, with 10 bases sitting between them.